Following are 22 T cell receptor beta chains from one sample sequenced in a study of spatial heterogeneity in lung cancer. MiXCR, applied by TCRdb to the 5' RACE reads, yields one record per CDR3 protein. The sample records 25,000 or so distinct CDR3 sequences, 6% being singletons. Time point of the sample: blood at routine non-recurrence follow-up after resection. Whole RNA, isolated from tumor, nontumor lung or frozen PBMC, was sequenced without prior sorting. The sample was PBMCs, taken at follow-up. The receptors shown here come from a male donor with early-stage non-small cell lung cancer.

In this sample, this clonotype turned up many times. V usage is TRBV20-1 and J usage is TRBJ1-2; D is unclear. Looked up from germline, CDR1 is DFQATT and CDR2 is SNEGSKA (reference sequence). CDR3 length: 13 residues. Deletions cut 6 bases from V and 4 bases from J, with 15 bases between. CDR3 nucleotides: TGCAGTGCACCCGGGTCGCCTGGCTATGGCTACACCTTC. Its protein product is CSAPGSPGYGYTF.

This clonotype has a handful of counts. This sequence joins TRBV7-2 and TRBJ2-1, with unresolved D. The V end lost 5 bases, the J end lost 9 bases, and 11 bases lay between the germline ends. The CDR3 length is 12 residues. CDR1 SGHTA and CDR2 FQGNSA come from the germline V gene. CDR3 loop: CASSAFRAEQFF. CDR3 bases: TGTGCCAGCAGCGCCTTTAGGGCTGAGCAGTTCTTC.

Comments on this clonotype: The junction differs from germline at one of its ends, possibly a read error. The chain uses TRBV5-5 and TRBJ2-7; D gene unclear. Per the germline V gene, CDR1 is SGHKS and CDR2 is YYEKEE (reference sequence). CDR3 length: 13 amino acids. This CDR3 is CASSRWRSYDQYF. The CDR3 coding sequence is TGTGCCAGCAGCCGTTGGCGTTCCTACGACCAGTACTTC. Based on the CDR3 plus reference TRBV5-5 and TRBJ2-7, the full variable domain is DAGVTQSPTHLIKTRGQQVTLRCSPISGHKSVSWYQQVLGQGPQFIFQYYEKEERGRGNFPDRFSARQFPNYSSELNVNALLLGDSALYLCASSRWRSYDQYFGPGTRLTVT.

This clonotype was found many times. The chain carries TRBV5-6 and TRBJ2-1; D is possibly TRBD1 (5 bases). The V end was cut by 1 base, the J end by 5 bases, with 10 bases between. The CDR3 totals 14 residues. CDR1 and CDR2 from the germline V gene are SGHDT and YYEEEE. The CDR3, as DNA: TGTGCCAGCAGCTTGATCGACAGCCACAATGAGCAGTTCTTC. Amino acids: CASSLIDSHNEQFF.

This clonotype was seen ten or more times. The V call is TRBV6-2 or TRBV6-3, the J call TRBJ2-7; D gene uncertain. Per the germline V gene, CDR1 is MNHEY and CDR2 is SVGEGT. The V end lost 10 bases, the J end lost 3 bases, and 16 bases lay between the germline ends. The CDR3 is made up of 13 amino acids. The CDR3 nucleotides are TGTGCCACCATGGACGCCCCAATCTACGAGCAGTACGTC. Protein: CATMDAPIYEQYV.

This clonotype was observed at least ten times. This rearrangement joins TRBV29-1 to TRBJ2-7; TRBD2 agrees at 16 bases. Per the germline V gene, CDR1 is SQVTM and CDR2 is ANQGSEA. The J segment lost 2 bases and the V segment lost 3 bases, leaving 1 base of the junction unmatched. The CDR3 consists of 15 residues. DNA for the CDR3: TGCAGCGTTGATGGGACTAGCGGGGGGGCCTACGAGCAGTACTTC. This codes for CSVDGTSGGAYEQYF.

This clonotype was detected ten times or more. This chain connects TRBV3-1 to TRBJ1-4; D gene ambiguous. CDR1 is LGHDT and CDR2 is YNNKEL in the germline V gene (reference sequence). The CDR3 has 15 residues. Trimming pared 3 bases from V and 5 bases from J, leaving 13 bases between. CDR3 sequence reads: CASSQNSGDNEKLFF. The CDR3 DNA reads TGTGCCAGCAGCCAGAATTCGGGAGACAATGAAAAACTGTTTTTT.

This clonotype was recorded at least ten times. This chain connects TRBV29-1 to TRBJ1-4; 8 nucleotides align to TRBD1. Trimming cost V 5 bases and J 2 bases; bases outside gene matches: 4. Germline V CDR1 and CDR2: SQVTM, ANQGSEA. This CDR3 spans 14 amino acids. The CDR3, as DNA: TGCAGCGTTACAGGGGGTTTGACTAATGAAAAACTGTTTTTT. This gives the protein CSVTGGLTNEKLFF.

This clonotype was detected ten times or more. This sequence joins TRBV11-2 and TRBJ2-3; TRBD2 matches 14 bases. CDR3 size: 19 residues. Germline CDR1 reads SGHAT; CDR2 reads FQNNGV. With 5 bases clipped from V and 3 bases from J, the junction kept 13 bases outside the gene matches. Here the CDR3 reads CASSTRTSGGPYLTDTQYF. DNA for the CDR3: TGTGCCAGCAGCACCAGGACTAGCGGGGGGCCTTACCTTACAGATACGCAGTATTTT.

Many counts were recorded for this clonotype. As DNA, the CDR3 is TGTGCCAGCCTAGGACTAGCGGGTTTGTCAAGACCCTACGAGCAGTACGTC. Translated: CASLGLAGLSRPYEQYV. The V call is TRBV6-5, the J call TRBJ2-7; 11 bases match TRBD2. This CDR3 spans 17 amino acids. Trimming removed 8 bases from V and 2 bases from J; junction bases left unmatched: 14. Looked up from germline, CDR1 is MNHEY and CDR2 is SVGAGI.

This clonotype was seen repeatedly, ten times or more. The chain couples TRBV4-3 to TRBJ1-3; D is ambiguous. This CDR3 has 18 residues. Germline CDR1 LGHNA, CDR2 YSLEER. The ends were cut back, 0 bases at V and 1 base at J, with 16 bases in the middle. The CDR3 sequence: CASSQERPTVLSGNTIYF. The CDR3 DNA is TGCGCCAGCAGCCAAGAGAGACCGACGGTACTATCTGGAAACACCATATATTTT.

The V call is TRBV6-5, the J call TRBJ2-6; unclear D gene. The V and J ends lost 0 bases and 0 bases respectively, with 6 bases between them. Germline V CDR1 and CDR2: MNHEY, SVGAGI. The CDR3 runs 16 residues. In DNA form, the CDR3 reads TGTGCCAGCAGTTACTCGACGAGCTCTGGGGCCAACGTCCTGACTTTC. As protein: CASSYSTSSGANVLTF.

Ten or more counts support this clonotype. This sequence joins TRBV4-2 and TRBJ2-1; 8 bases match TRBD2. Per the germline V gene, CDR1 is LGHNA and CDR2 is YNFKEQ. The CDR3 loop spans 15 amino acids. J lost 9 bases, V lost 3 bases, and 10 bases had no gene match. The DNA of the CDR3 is TGTGCCAGCAGCCAGGAGAGACTAGCGCGAGGTGAGCAGTTCTTC. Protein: CASSQERLARGEQFF.

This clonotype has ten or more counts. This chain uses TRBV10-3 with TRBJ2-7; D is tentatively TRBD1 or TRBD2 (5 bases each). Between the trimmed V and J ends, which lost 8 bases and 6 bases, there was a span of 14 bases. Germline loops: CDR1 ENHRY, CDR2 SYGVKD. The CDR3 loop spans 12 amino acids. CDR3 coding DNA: TGTGCCATCGGCCGGGGCTCAGGCGAGCAGTACGTC. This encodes CAIGRGSGEQYV.

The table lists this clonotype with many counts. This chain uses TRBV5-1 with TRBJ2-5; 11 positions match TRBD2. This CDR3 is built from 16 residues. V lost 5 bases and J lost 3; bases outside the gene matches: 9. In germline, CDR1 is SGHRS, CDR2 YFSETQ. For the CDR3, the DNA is TGCGCCAGCAGTCGGAGGTCTAGCGGGGGGAAAGAGACCCAGTACTTC. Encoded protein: CASSRRSSGGKETQYF.

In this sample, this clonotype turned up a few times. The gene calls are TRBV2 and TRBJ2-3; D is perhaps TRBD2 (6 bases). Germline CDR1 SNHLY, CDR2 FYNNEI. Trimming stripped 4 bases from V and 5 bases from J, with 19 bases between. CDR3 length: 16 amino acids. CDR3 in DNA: TGTGCCAGCAGTGGGCCCGGGGGTTCGGGTTTAGATACGCAGTATTTT. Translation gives CASSGPGGSGLDTQYF.

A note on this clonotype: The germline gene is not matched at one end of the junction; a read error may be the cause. CDR3 nucleotide sequence: TGCAGTGCTAGAGATGGCTCCCACGAGCAGTACTTC. Translation: CSARDGSHEQYF. V gene TRBV20-1 combines with J gene TRBJ2-7, with no clear D. The CDR3 extends over 12 amino acids. CDR1 is DFQATT and CDR2 is SNEGSKA in the germline V gene (reference sequence).

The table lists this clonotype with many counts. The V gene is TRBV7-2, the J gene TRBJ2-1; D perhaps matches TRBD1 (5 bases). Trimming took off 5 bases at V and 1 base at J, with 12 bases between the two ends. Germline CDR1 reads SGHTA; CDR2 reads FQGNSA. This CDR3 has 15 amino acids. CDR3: CASSQQVVSYNEQFF. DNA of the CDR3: TGTGCCAGCAGCCAACAGGTTGTGTCCTACAATGAGCAGTTCTTC.

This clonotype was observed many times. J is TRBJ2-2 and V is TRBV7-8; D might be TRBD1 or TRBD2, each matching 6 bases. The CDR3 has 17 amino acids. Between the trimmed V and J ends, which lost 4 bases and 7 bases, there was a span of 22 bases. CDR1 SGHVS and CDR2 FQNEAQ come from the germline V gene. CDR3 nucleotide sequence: TGTGCCAGCAGCTCACGGGGGCCCCCCATAGGAGGCGGGGAGCTGTTTTTT. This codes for CASSSRGPPIGGGELFF.

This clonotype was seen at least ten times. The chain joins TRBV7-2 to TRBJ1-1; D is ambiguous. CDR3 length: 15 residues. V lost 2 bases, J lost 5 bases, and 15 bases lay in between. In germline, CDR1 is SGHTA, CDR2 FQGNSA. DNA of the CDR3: TGTGCCAGCAGCTTAAACGGCCTGCGTTTGACTGAAGCTTTCTTT. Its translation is CASSLNGLRLTEAFF.

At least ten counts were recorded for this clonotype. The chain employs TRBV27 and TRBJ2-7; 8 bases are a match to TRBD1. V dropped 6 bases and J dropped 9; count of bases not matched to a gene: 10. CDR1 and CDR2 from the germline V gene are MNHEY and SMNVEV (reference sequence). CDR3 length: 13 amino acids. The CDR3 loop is CASSNPPTGGQYF. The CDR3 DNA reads TGTGCCAGCAGCAACCCACCAACAGGGGGGCAGTACTTC.

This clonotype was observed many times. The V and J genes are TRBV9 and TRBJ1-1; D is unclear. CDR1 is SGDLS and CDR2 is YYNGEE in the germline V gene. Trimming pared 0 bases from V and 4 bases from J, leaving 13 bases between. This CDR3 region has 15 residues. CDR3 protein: CASSVAPGKGTEAFF. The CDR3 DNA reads TGTGCCAGCAGCGTAGCTCCCGGTAAGGGCACTGAAGCTTTCTTT.